The present TCR beta chain was sequenced within a study of cytotoxic CD8 clonotypes in ibrutinib-treated CLL. This clone appeared a few times. This table comes from immunoSEQ multiplex PCR, and its TCRdb copy is limited to in-frame clones, with some not included. The table has around 76,000 clones, less than 90% seen once; the top ten hold approximately 35%. Germline CDR1 reads MNHNY; CDR2 reads SVGAGI (reference sequence). V lost 11 bases and J lost 0, with 14 bases in between. This CDR3 region has 14 residues. The rearrangement links TRBV6-6 to TRBJ2-4; D is perhaps TRBD1 (7 bases). The sequencing used PBMCs, collected after 24 months of ibrutinib treatment. The clonotype comes from a human donor with chronic lymphocytic leukemia. Here the CDR3 DNA reads TGTGCCGCGCGGGACAGTCTAGCCAAAAACATTCAGTACTTC. As protein: CAARDSLAKNIQYF.